Each of the 16 T cell receptor beta chains below was sequenced from the same sample in a study of blood T cells in healthy people across ages. The second PCR ran roughly 6 to 11 cycles with a sample-barcoded 5' primer and J-beta primers. TCRdb re-called the 5' RACE reads with MiXCR, one entry per CDR3 protein. The sample has around 1.1 million distinct CDR3 sequences, 35% to 40% seen once. Material for sequencing was blood. All receptors come from a man aged 18 to 30 in good health.

A few counts support this clonotype. This chain uses TRBV4-1 with TRBJ2-7; TRBD2 might be the D (6 bases). The CDR3 spans 16 residues. Trimming took 0 bases from V and 3 from J, leaving 15 bases between them. Germline loops: CDR1 MGHRA, CDR2 YSYEKL. CDR3 loop: CASSQDWAGGNYEQYF. The CDR3 nucleotides are TGCGCCAGCAGCCAAGATTGGGCAGGCGGGAACTACGAGCAGTACTTC.

The gene calls are TRBV5-1 and TRBJ1-4, with D hard to call. This CDR3 comprises 14 residues. Trimming took 4 bases from V and 5 from J, leaving 12 bases between them. CDR1 and CDR2 from the germline V gene are SGHRS and YFSETQ. The CDR3 region is CASSEAERNEKLFF. Written as DNA, the CDR3 is TGCGCCAGCAGCGAAGCGGAACGGAATGAAAAACTGTTTTTT.

This clonotype was seen only a few times. The chain carries TRBV6-5 and TRBJ1-1; a weak D match, TRBD1 (5 bases). Germline V gene lookup returns CDR1 MNHEY and CDR2 SVGAGI. V shed 7 bases and J shed 4 bases, with 16 bases lying between them. This CDR3 comprises 14 residues. DNA for the CDR3: TGTGCCAGCATCAAACTCGGGGGGGGCACTGAAGCTTTCTTT. This sequence encodes CASIKLGGGTEAFF.

The chain is built from TRBV7-8 and TRBJ2-1; 9 nucleotides agree with TRBD2. The CDR3 is 14 amino acids. V lost 5 bases, J lost 5 bases, and 4 bases stayed unmatched. CDR1 is SGHVS and CDR2 is FQNEAQ in the germline V gene. CDR3 DNA: TGTGCCAGCAGCCCCGCGGGAGGGAACAATGAGCAGTTCTTC. This encodes CASSPAGGNNEQFF.

The chain is built from TRBV7-2 and TRBJ1-2; D is possibly TRBD1 (5 bases). The CDR3 sequence is 12 residues long. V lost 5 bases and J 8 bases, leaving 12 bases between the germline ends. CDR1 SGHTA and CDR2 FQGNSA come from the germline V gene. The CDR3 region has the DNA TGTGCCAGCAGCGAACCAGGGTACGGCTACACCTTC. Protein sequence: CASSEPGYGYTF.

This clonotype occurred once. V and J are TRBV7-3 and TRBJ2-3, with a weak D call TRBD2 (7 bases). The ends were cut back, 6 bases at V and 3 bases at J, with 13 bases in the middle. The germline V gene has CDR1 SGHTA and CDR2 FQGTGA. The CDR3 is made up of 14 amino acids. The CDR3 bases are TGTGCCAGCAGTTGGGGGGGCCAGACAGATACGCAGTATTTT. It codes for CASSWGGQTDTQYF.

The chain employs TRBV27 and TRBJ2-1; the match to TRBD2 covers 7 bases. Germline CDR1 reads MNHEY; CDR2 reads SMNVEV (reference sequence). Trimming cost V 7 bases and J 5 bases; bases outside gene matches: 8. The CDR3 runs 14 residues. The CDR3 protein is CASTPSGANNEQFF. CDR3 in DNA: TGTGCCAGCACCCCCAGCGGGGCAAACAATGAGCAGTTCTTC.

This chain uses TRBV18 with TRBJ1-2, with unresolved D. Germline CDR1 is KGHSH and CDR2 is LQKENI. The germline V and J ends were trimmed by 2 bases and 0 bases, with 7 bases remaining between them. This CDR3 has 14 amino acids. CDR3 in DNA: TGTGCCAGCTCACCAGTGCGGACTAACTATGGCTACACCTTC. It encodes CASSPVRTNYGYTF.

The rearrangement uses TRBV6-1 and TRBJ2-2; 9 nucleotides agree with TRBD1. After removal of 6 bases from V and 4 bases from J, the junction contained 15 bases not matched to a gene. The germline gives CDR1 MNHNS, CDR2 SASEGT. The CDR3 consists of 18 residues. The CDR3 here is CASSPIIRDRVTTGELFF. The CDR3, as DNA: TGTGCCAGCAGCCCCATAATCCGGGACAGGGTTACCACCGGGGAGCTGTTTTTT.

A remark on this clonotype: This may arise from a read error, as a much more abundant clone is one base away. The chain is built from TRBV20-1 and TRBJ2-3, with D unresolved. The V gene's germline CDR1 is DFQATT and CDR2 SNEGSKA (reference sequence). The CDR3 contains 13 residues. V was shortened by 1 base and J by 2 bases, with 7 bases between the two germline ends. This CDR3 is CSARGVNTDTQYF. CDR3 nucleotides: TGCAGTGCTAGAGGGGTAAACACAGATACGCAGTATTTT.

The CDR3 region is CASSLTSTLDTQYF. Here the CDR3 DNA reads TGTGCCAGCAGCTTGACGAGCACGCTGGATACGCAGTATTTT. The chain employs TRBV7-2 and TRBJ2-3; D not resolved. The CDR3 has 14 residues. Trimming took 3 bases from V and 6 from J, leaving 13 bases between them. CDR1 is SGHTA and CDR2 is FQGNSA in the germline V gene.

The chain joins TRBV7-9 to TRBJ1-2; 7 nucleotides align to TRBD1. Germline CDR1 is SEHNR and CDR2 is FQNEAQ (reference sequence). Germline trimming cut 1 base from V and 8 bases from J; bases unmatched to any gene: 7. The CDR3 length is 14 residues. The CDR3 bases are TGTGCCAGCAGCTTAGGGGACAGCCCGGAGGGCTACACCTTC. This gives the protein CASSLGDSPEGYTF. The full variable domain, its missing parts supplied by reference TRBV7-9 and TRBJ1-2, is DTGVSQNPRHKITKRGQNVTFRCDPISEHNRLYWYRQTLGQGPEFLTYFQNEAQLEKSRLLSDRFSAERPKGSFSTLEIQRTEQGDSAMYLCASSLGDSPEGYTFGSGTRLTVV.

V gene TRBV28 combines with J gene TRBJ2-3, with 8 positions matching TRBD2. The CDR3 length is 13 residues. The V gene end was trimmed by 7 bases and the J gene end by 5 bases; junction bases not matched to a gene: 5. Germline V CDR1 and CDR2: MDHEN, SYDVKM. The CDR3: CASTSGGGDTQYF. Here the CDR3 DNA reads TGTGCCAGCACCTCGGGGGGGGGAGATACGCAGTATTTT.

This clonotype was detected many times. V gene TRBV5-1 combines with J gene TRBJ2-3; D not certain. The CDR3 totals 14 residues. Deletions cut 0 bases from V and 4 bases from J, with 9 bases between. CDR1 is SGHRS and CDR2 is YFSETQ in the germline V gene. CDR3 DNA sequence: TGCGCCAGCAGCTTGGGAAGTAGTGCAGATACGCAGTATTTT. This encodes CASSLGSSADTQYF.

At least ten counts were recorded for this clonotype. This chain uses TRBV7-9 with TRBJ2-3, with D hard to call. Germline CDR1 is SEHNR and CDR2 is FQNEAQ (reference sequence). V was shortened by 5 bases and J by 0 bases, with 9 bases between the two germline ends. The CDR3 extends over 14 amino acids. DNA for the CDR3: TGTGCCAGCAGCCCCCACGGGAGCACAGATACGCAGTATTTT. This codes for CASSPHGSTDTQYF. Full variable domain (rest looked up from reference TRBV7-9 and TRBJ2-3): DTGVSQNPRHKITKRGQNVTFRCDPISEHNRLYWYRQTLGQGPEFLTYFQNEAQLEKSRLLSDRFSAERPKGSFSTLEIQRTEQGDSAMYLCASSPHGSTDTQYFGPGTRLTVL.

A few counts support this clonotype. The chain combines TRBV19 with TRBJ2-7; no clear D gene. This CDR3 has 14 residues. V lost 4 bases and J 5 bases, leaving 15 bases between the germline ends. Germline assignment: CDR1 LNHDA and CDR2 SQIVND (reference sequence). The CDR3 DNA reads as TGTGCCAGTAGTACCGGGCTCGATAGGGACGAGCAGTACTTC. Protein product: CASSTGLDRDEQYF.